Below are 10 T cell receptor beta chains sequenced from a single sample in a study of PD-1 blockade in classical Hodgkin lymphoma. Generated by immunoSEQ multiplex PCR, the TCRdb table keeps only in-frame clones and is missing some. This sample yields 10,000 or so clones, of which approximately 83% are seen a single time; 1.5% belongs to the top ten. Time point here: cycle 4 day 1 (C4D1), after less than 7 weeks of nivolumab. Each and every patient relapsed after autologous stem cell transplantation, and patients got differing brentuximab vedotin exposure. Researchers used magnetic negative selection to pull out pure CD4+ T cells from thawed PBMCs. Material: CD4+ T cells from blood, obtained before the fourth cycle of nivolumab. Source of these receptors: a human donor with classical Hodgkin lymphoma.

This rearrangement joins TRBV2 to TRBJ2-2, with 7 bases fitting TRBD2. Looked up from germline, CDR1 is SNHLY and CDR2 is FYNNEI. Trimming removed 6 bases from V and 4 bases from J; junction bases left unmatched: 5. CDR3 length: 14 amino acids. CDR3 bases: TGTGCCAGCAGCGTTCTAGCGGCCACCGGGGAGCTGTTTTTT. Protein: CASSVLAATGELFF. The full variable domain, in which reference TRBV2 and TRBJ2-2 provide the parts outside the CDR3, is EPEVTQTPSHQVTQMGQEVILRCVPISNHLYFYWYRQILGQKVEFLVSFYNNEISEKSEIFDDQFSVERPDGSNFTLKIRSTKLEDSAMYFCASSVLAATGELFFGEGSRLTVL.

CDR3 sequence (DNA): TGTGCCTGGACCCCCCGGTCGGCAACTAATGAAAAACTGTTTTTT. Residues: CAWTPRSATNEKLFF. The chain carries TRBV30 and TRBJ1-4; D ambiguous. In germline, CDR1 is GTSNPN, CDR2 SVGIG (reference sequence). V lost 4 bases and J 0 bases, leaving 12 bases between the germline ends. The CDR3 totals 15 residues.

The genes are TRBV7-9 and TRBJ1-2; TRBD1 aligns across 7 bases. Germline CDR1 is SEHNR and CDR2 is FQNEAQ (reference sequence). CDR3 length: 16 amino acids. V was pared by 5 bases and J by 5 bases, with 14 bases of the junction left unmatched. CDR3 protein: CASSPDRTGLRYGYTF. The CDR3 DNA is TGTGCCAGCAGCCCAGATCGGACAGGCCTTAGGTATGGCTACACCTTC. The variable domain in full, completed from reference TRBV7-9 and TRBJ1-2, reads DTGVSQNPRHKITKRGQNVTFRCDPISEHNRLYWYRQTLGQGPEFLTYFQNEAQLEKSRLLSDRFSAERPKGSFSTLEIQRTEQGDSAMYLCASSPDRTGLRYGYTFGSGTRLTVV.

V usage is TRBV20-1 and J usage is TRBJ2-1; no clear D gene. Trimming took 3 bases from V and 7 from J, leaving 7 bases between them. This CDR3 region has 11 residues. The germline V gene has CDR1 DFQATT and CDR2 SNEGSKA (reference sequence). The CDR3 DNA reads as TGCAGTGCTAGTTCTAGAAATGAGCAGTTCTTC. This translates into CSASSRNEQFF.

CDR3 region: CASSVSGDSSYNEQFF. CDR3 DNA: TGTGCCAGCAGCGTTAGCGGGGATTCCTCCTACAATGAGCAGTTCTTC. The V gene is TRBV9, the J gene TRBJ2-1; TRBD2 matches 8 bases. Unmatched junction bases numbered 4, after V lost 2 bases and J lost 0 bases. CDR1 SGDLS and CDR2 YYNGEE come from the germline V gene. This CDR3 region has 16 residues. Together with reference TRBV9 and TRBJ2-1, the CDR3 gives the full variable domain: DSGVTQTPKHLITATGQRVTLRCSPRSGDLSVYWYQQSLDQGLQFLIQYYNGEERAKGNILERFSAQQFPDLHSELNLSSLELGDSALYFCASSVSGDSSYNEQFFGPGTRLTVL.

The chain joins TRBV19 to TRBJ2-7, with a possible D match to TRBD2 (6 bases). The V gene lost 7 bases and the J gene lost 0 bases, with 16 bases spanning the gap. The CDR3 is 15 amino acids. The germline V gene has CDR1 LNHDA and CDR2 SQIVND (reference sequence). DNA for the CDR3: TGTGCCAGTAATACGGGGGATCCGAGCTCCTACGAGCAGTACTTC. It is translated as CASNTGDPSSYEQYF.

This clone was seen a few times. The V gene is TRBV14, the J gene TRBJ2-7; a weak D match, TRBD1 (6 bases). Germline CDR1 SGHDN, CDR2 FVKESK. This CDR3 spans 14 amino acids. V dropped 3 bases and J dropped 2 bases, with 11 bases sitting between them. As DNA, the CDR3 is TGTGCCAGCAGCCAGGGGGCGCAGGCCTACGAGCAGTACTTC. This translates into CASSQGAQAYEQYF.

CDR3 protein: CASSPGGGSTDTQYF. The CDR3 bases are TGTGCCAGCAGTCCCGGCGGGGGGAGCACAGATACGCAGTATTTT. V and J are TRBV11-3 and TRBJ2-3, with TRBD2 matching 8 bases. This CDR3 is built from 15 residues. In germline, CDR1 is SGHNT, CDR2 YENEEA. V shed 6 bases and J 0 bases; nucleotides not matched to a gene: 5.

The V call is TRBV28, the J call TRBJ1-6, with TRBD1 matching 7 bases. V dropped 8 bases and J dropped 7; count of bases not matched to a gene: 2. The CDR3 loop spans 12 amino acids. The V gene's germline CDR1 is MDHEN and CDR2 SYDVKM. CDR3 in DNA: TGTGCCAGCGGGACAGAAAATTCACCCCTCCACTTT. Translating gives CASGTENSPLHF.

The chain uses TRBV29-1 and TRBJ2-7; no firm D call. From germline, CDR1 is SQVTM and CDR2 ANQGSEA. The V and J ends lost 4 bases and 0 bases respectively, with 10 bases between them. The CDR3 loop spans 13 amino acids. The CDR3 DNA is TGCAGCGTTGGTCTTAAGTACTCCTACGAGCAGTACTTC. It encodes CSVGLKYSYEQYF.